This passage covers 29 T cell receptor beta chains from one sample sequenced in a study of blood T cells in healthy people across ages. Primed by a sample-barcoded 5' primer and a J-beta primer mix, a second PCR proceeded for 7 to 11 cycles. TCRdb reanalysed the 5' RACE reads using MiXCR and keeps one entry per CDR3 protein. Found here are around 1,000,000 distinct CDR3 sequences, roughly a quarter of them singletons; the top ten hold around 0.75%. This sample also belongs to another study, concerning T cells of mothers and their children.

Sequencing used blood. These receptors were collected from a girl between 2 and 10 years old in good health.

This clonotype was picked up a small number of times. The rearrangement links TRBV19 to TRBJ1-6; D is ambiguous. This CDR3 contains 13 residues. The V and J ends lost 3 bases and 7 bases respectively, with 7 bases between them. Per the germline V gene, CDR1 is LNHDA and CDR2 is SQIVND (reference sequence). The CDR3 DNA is TGTGCCAGTAGTATCCTAGCCAATTCACCCCTCCACTTT. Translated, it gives CASSILANSPLHF. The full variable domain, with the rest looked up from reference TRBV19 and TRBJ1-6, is DGGITQSPKYLFRKEGQNVTLSCEQNLNHDAMYWYRQDPGQGLRLIYYSQIVNDFQKGDIAEGYSVSREKKESFPLTVTSAQKNPTAFYLCASSILANSPLHFGNGTRLTVT.

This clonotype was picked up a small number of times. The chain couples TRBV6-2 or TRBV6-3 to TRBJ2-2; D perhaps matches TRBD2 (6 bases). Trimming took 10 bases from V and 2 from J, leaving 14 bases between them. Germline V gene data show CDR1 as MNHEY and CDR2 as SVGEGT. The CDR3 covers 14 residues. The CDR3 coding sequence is TGTGCCACCAAATCGACTAGAAACACCGGGGAGCTGTTTTTT. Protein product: CATKSTRNTGELFF.

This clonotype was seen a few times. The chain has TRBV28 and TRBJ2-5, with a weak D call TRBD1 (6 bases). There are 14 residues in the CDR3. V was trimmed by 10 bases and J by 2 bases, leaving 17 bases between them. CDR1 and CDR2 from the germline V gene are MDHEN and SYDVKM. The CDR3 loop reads CATSSQGYQETQYF. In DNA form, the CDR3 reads TGTGCCACATCCTCACAGGGCTATCAAGAGACCCAGTACTTC.

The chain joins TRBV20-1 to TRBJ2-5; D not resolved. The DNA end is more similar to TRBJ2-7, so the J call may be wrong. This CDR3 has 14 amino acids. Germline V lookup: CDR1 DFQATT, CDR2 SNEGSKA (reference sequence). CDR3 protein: CSARDVQNPYEQYF. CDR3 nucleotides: TGCAGTGCTAGAGATGTCCAGAACCCCTACGAGCAGTACTTC.

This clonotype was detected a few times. Here the CDR3 reads CASSYEGQGGAEAFF. In nucleotides, the CDR3 is TGTGCCAGCAGTTACGAGGGGCAGGGAGGAGCTGAAGCTTTCTTT. The chain combines TRBV6-6 with TRBJ1-1, with D perhaps TRBD1 (5 bases). Trimming stripped 2 bases from V and 6 bases from J, with 16 bases between. Germline CDR1 reads MNHNY; CDR2 reads SVGAGI (reference sequence). There are 15 residues in the CDR3.

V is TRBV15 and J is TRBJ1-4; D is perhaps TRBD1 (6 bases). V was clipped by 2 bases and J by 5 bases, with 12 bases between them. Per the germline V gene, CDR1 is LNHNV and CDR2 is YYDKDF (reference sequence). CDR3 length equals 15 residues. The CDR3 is CATSRPGHPNEKLFF. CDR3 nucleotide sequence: TGTGCCACCAGCAGACCGGGACATCCAAATGAAAAACTGTTTTTT.

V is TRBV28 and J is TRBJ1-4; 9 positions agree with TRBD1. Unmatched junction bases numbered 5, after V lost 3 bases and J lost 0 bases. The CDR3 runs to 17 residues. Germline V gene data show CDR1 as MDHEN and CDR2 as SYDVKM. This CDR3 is CASSFNRGPPTNEKLFF. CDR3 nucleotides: TGTGCCAGCAGTTTTAACAGGGGGCCTCCAACTAATGAAAAACTGTTTTTT. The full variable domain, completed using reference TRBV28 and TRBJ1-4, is DVKVTQSSRYLVKRTGEKVFLECVQDMDHENMFWYRQDPGLGLRLIYFSYDVKMKEKGDIPEGYSVSREKKERFSLILESASTNQTSMYLCASSFNRGPPTNEKLFFGSGTQLSVL.

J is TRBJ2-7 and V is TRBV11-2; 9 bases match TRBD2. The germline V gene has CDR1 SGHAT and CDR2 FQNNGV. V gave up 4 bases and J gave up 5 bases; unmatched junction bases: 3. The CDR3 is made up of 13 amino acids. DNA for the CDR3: TGTGCCAGCAGCTGGGGGACTAGCAACGAGCAGTACTTC. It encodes CASSWGTSNEQYF.

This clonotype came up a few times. This CDR3 is CASGLVEDTEAFF. The CDR3 DNA reads as TGTGCTAGTGGTTTAGTCGAGGACACTGAAGCTTTCTTT. This chain joins TRBV12-5 and TRBJ1-1; D unclear. The V and J ends lost 3 bases and 3 bases respectively, with 8 bases between them. Per the germline V gene, CDR1 is LGHNT and CDR2 is FRNRAP. The CDR3 totals 13 residues.

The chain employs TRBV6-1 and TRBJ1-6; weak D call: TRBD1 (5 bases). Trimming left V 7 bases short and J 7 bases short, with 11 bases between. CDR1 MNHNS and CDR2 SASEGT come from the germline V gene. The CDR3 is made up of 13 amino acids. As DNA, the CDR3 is TGTGCCAGCATGGAAGGGACCAATTCACCCCTCCACTTT. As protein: CASMEGTNSPLHF.

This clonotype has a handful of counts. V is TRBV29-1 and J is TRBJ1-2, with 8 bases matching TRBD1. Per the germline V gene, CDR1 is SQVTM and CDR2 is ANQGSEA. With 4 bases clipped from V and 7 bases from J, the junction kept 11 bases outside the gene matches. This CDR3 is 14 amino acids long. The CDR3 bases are TGCAGCGTTGGGGGACAGGAGGAACTTTTTGGCTACACCTTC. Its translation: CSVGGQEELFGYTF.

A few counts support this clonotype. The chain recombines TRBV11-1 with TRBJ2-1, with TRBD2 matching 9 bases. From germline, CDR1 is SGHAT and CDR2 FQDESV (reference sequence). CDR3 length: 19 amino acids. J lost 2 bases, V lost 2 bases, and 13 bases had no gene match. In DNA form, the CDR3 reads TGTGCCAGCAGCTTATCGGCCTGGGAGCGGGAGGCCCCCTACAATGAGCAGTTCTTC. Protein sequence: CASSLSAWEREAPYNEQFF.

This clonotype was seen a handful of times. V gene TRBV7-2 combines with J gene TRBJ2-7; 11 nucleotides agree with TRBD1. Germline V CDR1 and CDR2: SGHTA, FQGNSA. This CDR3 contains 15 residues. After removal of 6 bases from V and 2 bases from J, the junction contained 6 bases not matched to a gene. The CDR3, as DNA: TGTGCCAGCAGTTCCGGGACAGGGGGGACCTACGAGCAGTACTTC. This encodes CASSSGTGGTYEQYF.

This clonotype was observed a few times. The CDR3 nucleotides are TGTGCCAGCAGCCCCCAAGCGGGAGACCTCACAGATACGCAGTATTTT. This gives the protein CASSPQAGDLTDTQYF. The rearrangement joins TRBV4-2 to TRBJ2-3; TRBD2 aligns across 8 bases. V gave up 4 bases and J gave up 2 bases; unmatched junction bases: 8. Germline loops: CDR1 LGHNA, CDR2 YNFKEQ. This CDR3 is 16 amino acids long.

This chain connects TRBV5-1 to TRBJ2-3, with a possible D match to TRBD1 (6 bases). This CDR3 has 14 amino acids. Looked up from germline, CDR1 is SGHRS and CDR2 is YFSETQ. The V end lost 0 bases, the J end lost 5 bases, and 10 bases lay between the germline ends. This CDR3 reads CASSLGDRLDTQYF. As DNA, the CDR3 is TGCGCCAGCAGCTTGGGAGACAGGCTAGATACGCAGTATTTT.

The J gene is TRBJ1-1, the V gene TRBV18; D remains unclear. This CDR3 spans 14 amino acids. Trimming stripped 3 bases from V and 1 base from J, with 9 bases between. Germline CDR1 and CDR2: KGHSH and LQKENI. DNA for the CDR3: TGTGCCAGCTCACCCAACCCCTGGAACACTGAAGCTTTCTTT. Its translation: CASSPNPWNTEAFF.

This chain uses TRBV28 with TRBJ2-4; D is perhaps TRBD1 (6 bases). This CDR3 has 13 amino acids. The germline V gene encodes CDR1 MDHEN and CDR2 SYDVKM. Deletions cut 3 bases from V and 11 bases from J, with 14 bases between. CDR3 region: CASSFPGTTFQYF. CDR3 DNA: TGTGCCAGCAGTTTTCCCGGGACAACATTTCAGTACTTC.

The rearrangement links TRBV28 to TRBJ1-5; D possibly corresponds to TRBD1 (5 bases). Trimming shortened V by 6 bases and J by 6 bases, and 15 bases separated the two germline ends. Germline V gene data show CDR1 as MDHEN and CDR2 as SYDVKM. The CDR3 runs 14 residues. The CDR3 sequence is CASSAGGRGQPQHF. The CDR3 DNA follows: TGTGCCAGCAGCGCCGGGGGTCGGGGTCAGCCCCAGCATTTT.

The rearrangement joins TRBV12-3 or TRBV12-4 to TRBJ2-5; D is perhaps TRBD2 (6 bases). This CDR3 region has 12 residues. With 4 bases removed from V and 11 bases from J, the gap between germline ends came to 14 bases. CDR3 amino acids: CASSSPREEQYF. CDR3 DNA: TGTGCCAGCAGTTCGCCCAGGGAGGAGCAGTACTTC.

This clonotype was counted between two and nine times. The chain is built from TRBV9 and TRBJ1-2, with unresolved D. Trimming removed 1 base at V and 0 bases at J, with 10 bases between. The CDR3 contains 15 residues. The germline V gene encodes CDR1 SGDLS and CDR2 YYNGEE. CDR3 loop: CASSVLTATNYGYTF. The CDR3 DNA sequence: TGTGCCAGCAGCGTACTAACAGCTACTAACTATGGCTACACCTTC.

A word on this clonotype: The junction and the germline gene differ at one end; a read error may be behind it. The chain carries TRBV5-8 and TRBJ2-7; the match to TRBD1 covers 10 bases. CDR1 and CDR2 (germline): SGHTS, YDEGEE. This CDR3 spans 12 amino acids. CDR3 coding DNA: TGTGCCGGCAGGGGACAGGGGCTGGAGCAGTACTTC. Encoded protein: CAGRGQGLEQYF.

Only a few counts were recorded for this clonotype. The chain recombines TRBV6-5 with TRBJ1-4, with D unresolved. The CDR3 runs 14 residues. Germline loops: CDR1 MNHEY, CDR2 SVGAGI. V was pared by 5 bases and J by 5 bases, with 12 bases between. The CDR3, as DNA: TGTGCCAGCAGTATCGGGAACCTAAATGAAAAACTGTTTTTT. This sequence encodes CASSIGNLNEKLFF.

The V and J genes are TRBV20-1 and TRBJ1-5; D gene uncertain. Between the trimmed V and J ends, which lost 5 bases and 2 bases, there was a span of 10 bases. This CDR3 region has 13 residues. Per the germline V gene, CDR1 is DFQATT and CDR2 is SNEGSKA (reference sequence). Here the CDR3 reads CSAQTEGNQPQHF. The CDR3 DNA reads TGCAGTGCTCAAACGGAGGGCAATCAGCCCCAGCATTTT.

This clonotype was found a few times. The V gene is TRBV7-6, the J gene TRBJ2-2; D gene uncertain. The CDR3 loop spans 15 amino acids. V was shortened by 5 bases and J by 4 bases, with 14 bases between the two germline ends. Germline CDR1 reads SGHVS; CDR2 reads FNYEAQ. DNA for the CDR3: TGTGCCAGCAGCCCCCAAGGCGGAGTCACCGGGGAGCTGTTTTTT. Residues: CASSPQGGVTGELFF. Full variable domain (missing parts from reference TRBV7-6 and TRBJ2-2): GAGVSQSPRYKVTKRGQDVALRCDPISGHVSLYWYRQALGQGPEFLTYFNYEAQQDKSGLPNDRFSAERPEGSISTLTIQRTEQRDSAMYRCASSPQGGVTGELFFGEGSRLTVL.

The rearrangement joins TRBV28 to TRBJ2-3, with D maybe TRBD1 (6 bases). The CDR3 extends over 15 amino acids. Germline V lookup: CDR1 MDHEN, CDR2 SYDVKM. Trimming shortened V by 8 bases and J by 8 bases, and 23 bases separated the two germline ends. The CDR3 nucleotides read TGTGCCAGCTCAGAACAGGGAAGAGGGGTGGGTACGCAGTATTTT. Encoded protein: CASSEQGRGVGTQYF. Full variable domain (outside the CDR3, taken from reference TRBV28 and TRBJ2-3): DVKVTQSSRYLVKRTGEKVFLECVQDMDHENMFWYRQDPGLGLRLIYFSYDVKMKEKGDIPEGYSVSREKKERFSLILESASTNQTSMYLCASSEQGRGVGTQYFGPGTRLTVL.

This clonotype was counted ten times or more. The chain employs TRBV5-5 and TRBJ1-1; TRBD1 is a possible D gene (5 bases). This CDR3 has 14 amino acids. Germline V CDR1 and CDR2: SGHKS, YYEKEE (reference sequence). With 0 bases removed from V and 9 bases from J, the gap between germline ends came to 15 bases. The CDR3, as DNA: TGTGCCAGCAGCTTGGCCACTGCGGGGGTCAAAGCTTTCTTT. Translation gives CASSLATAGVKAFF. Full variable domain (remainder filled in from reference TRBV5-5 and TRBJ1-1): DAGVTQSPTHLIKTRGQQVTLRCSPISGHKSVSWYQQVLGQGPQFIFQYYEKEERGRGNFPDRFSARQFPNYSSELNVNALLLGDSALYLCASSLATAGVKAFFGQGTRLTVV.

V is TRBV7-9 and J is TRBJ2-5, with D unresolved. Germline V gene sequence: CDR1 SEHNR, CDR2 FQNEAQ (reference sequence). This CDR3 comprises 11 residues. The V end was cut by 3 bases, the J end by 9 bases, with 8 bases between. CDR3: CASSLKGPQYF. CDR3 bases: TGTGCCAGCAGCTTGAAGGGTCCCCAGTACTTC.

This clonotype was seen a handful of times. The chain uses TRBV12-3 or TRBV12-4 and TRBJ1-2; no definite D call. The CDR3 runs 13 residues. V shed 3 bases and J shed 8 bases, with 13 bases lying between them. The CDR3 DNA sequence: TGTGCCAGCAGTTTTCCGGGAAGGAGGGGCTACACCTTC. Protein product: CASSFPGRRGYTF.

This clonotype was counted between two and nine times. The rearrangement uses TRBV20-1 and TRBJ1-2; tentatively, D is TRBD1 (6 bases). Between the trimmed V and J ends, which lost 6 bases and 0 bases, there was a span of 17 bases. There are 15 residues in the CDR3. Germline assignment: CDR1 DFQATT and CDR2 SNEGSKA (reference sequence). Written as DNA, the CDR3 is TGCAGTGCAAGTCGGGGGGGCGCTTCTAACTATGGCTACACCTTC. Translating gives CSASRGGASNYGYTF.